In this sample, the clone carrying this TCR beta chain turned up many times. Its antigen remains unknown. Each CDR3 protein is one row after TCRdb ran MiXCR on the RT-PCR reads. The sample includes 600,000 to 850,000 distinct CDR3 sequences, approximately 14% of them seen just once. The data were taken from a study of response to subunit inactivated influenza vaccine. Findings and limits, study-wide: Authors suggested that a seasonal influenza vaccination recruits few new T cells each time.

This sequence originates from a middle-aged man who received an inactivated influenza vaccine. The sample consisted of PBMCs from blood, taken 14 to 15 days before vaccination.

The CDR3 reads CAIRGTGTYEQYF. The CDR3 DNA follows: TGTGCCATCAGGGGGACGGGAACCTACGAGCAGTACTTC. This chain connects TRBV10-3 to TRBJ2-7, with D tentatively TRBD1 or TRBD2 (5 bases each). The CDR3 has 13 residues. Trimming stripped 6 bases from V and 2 bases from J, with 11 bases between. CDR1 ENHRY and CDR2 SYGVKD come from the germline V gene.